A single sample is the source of the 29 T cell receptor beta chains below, sequenced in a study of cytomegalovirus exposure and HLA in healthy donors. Amplification used 60 Vbeta primers and 13 Jbeta primers. Repertoires were generated with immunoSEQ multiplex PCR, while TCRdb's copy carries only in-frame clones and drops some. This sample has roughly 100,000 clones, with roughly 83% found just once. The sequenced material came from PBMCs. The source is a man in his forties in good health and CMV-seronegative.

This sequence joins TRBV9 and TRBJ2-1; 8 nucleotides match TRBD1. Unmatched junction bases numbered 5, after V lost 3 bases and J lost 6 bases. The CDR3 length is 14 residues. The germline gives CDR1 SGDLS, CDR2 YYNGEE. CDR3: CASSARTGFNEQFF. The CDR3 DNA reads as TGTGCCAGCAGCGCCCGGACAGGGTTCAATGAGCAGTTCTTC.

The V and J genes are TRBV6-5 and TRBJ1-2; D remains unclear. CDR1 is MNHEY and CDR2 is SVGAGI in the germline V gene. Trimming pared 5 bases from V and 7 bases from J, leaving 11 bases between. This CDR3 spans 12 amino acids. CDR3 nucleotide sequence: TGTGCCAGCAGTCCGACAAGAAGTGGCTACACCTTC. This codes for CASSPTRSGYTF.

This clone was detected only once. J is TRBJ1-4 and V is TRBV6-6; 10 nucleotides match TRBD1. There are 16 residues in the CDR3. V shed 7 bases and J 4 bases; nucleotides not matched to a gene: 9. Germline lookup yields CDR1 MNHNY and CDR2 SVGAGI (reference sequence). The CDR3 nucleotides read TGTGCCAGCATTCCCCGGGACAGGGGAATTAATGAAAAACTGTTTTTT. Amino acids: CASIPRDRGINEKLFF.

This sequence joins TRBV19 and TRBJ1-2; D gene uncertain. V was clipped by 3 bases and J by 7 bases, with 9 bases between them. CDR1 and CDR2 from the germline V gene are LNHDA and SQIVND (reference sequence). This CDR3 region has 12 residues. The CDR3: CASSIQVGGYTF. The DNA for the CDR3 is TGTGCCAGTAGTATTCAGGTCGGTGGCTACACCTTC.

The rearrangement joins TRBV7-3 to TRBJ2-7; perhaps TRBD1 as D (5 bases). The CDR3 is 14 residues long. Trimming pared 5 bases from V and 6 bases from J, leaving 17 bases between. Germline CDR1 is SGHTA and CDR2 is FQGTGA. CDR3 in amino acids: CASSLQGLRGEQYF. The DNA of the CDR3 is TGTGCCAGCAGCCTTCAGGGTCTGCGAGGCGAGCAGTACTTC.

This clone was seen once. This chain connects TRBV6-6 to TRBJ2-4, with D possibly TRBD2 on 7 matching bases. V was trimmed by 10 bases and J by 1 base, leaving 11 bases between them. Germline CDR1 reads MNHNY; CDR2 reads SVGAGI (reference sequence). The CDR3 is made up of 13 amino acids. The CDR3 sequence is CATRGAAKNIQYF. In DNA form, the CDR3 reads TGTGCCACCCGGGGGGCGGCCAAAAACATTCAGTACTTC.

This clone was counted once. The rearrangement links TRBV2 to TRBJ2-1; 14 bases fit TRBD2. V lost 6 bases, J lost 9 bases, and 7 bases stayed unmatched. The CDR3 covers 15 residues. From germline, CDR1 is SNHLY and CDR2 FYNNEI. CDR3 nucleotides: TGTGCCAGCAGCATGACTAGCGGGGGGGCCCTTGAGCAGTTCTTC. It encodes CASSMTSGGALEQFF.

This chain joins TRBV18 and TRBJ1-1; a possible D gene is TRBD1 (6 bases). The CDR3 sequence is 13 residues long. CDR1 is KGHSH, CDR2 LQKENI, per germline. Trimming took 7 bases from V and 5 from J, leaving 14 bases between them. Written as DNA, the CDR3 is TGTGCCAGCTACCTAGGGGGAGAGACTGAAGCTTTCTTT. Translated, it gives CASYLGGETEAFF.

The chain employs TRBV4-1 and TRBJ2-7; D possibly corresponds to TRBD1 (7 bases). The CDR3 has 15 residues. Germline V gene data show CDR1 as MGHRA and CDR2 as YSYEKL. V dropped 2 bases and J dropped 2 bases, with 13 bases sitting between them. In DNA, the CDR3 is TGCGCCAGCAGCCAAAGACAGGGAGGCACCTACGAGCAGTACTTC. Protein sequence: CASSQRQGGTYEQYF.

The rearrangement uses TRBV6-5 and TRBJ1-1, with D possibly being TRBD1 (6 bases). The CDR3 consists of 13 residues. Germline V lookup: CDR1 MNHEY, CDR2 SVGAGI. V shed 5 bases and J shed 2 bases, with 9 bases lying between them. The CDR3 DNA is TGTGCCAGCAGTCGGGACATTAACACTGAAGCTTTCTTT. Protein: CASSRDINTEAFF.

The chain employs TRBV7-9 and TRBJ2-7; D is possibly TRBD1 (5 bases). Between the trimmed V and J ends, which lost 5 bases and 0 bases, there was a span of 14 bases. This CDR3 contains 15 residues. Germline assignment: CDR1 SEHNR and CDR2 FQNEAQ (reference sequence). Written as DNA, the CDR3 is TGTGCCAGCAGCGAGAAACTTACAGGCTCCTACGAGCAGTACTTC. Amino acid sequence: CASSEKLTGSYEQYF.

The V gene is TRBV11-1, the J gene TRBJ2-3, with D possibly being TRBD2 (7 bases). The V end was cut by 7 bases, the J end by 4 bases, with 15 bases between. The CDR3 has 14 residues. Germline lookup yields CDR1 SGHAT and CDR2 FQDESV (reference sequence). The CDR3 sequence is CASTGGGGPDTQYF. The CDR3 coding sequence is TGTGCCAGCACCGGAGGGGGGGGGCCAGATACGCAGTATTTT.

CDR3 region: CASSVQVRVAGGLGDEQFF. In DNA form, the CDR3 reads TGTGCCAGCAGCGTACAGGTCCGGGTAGCGGGGGGCCTGGGAGATGAGCAGTTCTTC. The chain uses TRBV9 and TRBJ2-1; 10 nucleotides agree with TRBD2. The germline V gene encodes CDR1 SGDLS and CDR2 YYNGEE. Trimming cost V 1 base and J 8 bases; bases outside gene matches: 18. The CDR3 consists of 19 residues.

This clone was picked up one time. The rearrangement joins TRBV2 to TRBJ2-7; TRBD2 might be the D (5 bases). The V gene's germline CDR1 is SNHLY and CDR2 FYNNEI. The CDR3 loop spans 13 amino acids. Deletions cut 5 bases from V and 2 bases from J, with 10 bases between. In nucleotides, the CDR3 is TGTGCCAGCAGTCAAGGGAGCACCTACGAGCAGTACTTC. Amino acids: CASSQGSTYEQYF.

The rearrangement uses TRBV5-6 and TRBJ1-6; D remains ambiguous. The CDR3 runs to 13 residues. Trimming took off 1 base at V and 7 bases at J, with 6 bases between the two ends. The germline V gene encodes CDR1 SGHDT and CDR2 YYEEEE. CDR3 in amino acids: CASSLTENSPLHF. In nucleotides, the CDR3 is TGTGCCAGCAGCTTGACAGAGAATTCACCCCTCCACTTT.

This sequence joins TRBV11-1 and TRBJ2-7; D possibly corresponds to TRBD1 (6 bases). Germline lookup yields CDR1 SGHAT and CDR2 FQDESV (reference sequence). V lost 3 bases, J lost 7 bases, and 19 bases lay in between. The CDR3 consists of 15 residues. The CDR3 region has the DNA TGTGCCAGCAGCTTTGGGTCCGCGTCACAGGGAGAGCAGTACTTC. Protein sequence: CASSFGSASQGEQYF. Combining the CDR3 with reference TRBV11-1 and TRBJ2-7 gives the whole variable domain EAEVAQSPRYKITEKSQAVAFWCDPISGHATLYWYRQILGQGPELLVQFQDESVVDDSQLPKDRFSAERLKGVDSTLKIQPAELGDSAMYLCASSFGSASQGEQYFGPGTRLTVT.

This chain uses TRBV12-1 with TRBJ2-7; the D call TRBD2 from the table was never checked on the DNA. TRBV12-1 is classified as a pseudogene. The CDR3 sequence is 16 residues long. CDR3 DNA: TGTGCCAGCAGCTTTTACTTGGGACTAGCGGGGAGGGAGCAGTACTTC. Translating it yields CASSFYLGLAGREQYF.

The V and J genes are TRBV19 and TRBJ1-2, with D unresolved. The CDR3 totals 14 residues. The germline V gene has CDR1 LNHDA and CDR2 SQIVND (reference sequence). V was clipped by 3 bases and J by 5 bases, with 13 bases between them. This CDR3 reads CASSIVEAQYGYTF. The CDR3 coding sequence is TGTGCCAGTAGTATTGTAGAAGCGCAATATGGCTACACCTTC.

The chain has TRBV6-5 and TRBJ1-2; possibly TRBD1 for D (6 bases). Germline CDR1 reads MNHEY; CDR2 reads SVGAGI. This CDR3 comprises 14 residues. Trimming pared 7 bases from V and 4 bases from J, leaving 16 bases between. CDR3: CASIQNRAGYGYTF. The CDR3 nucleotides read TGTGCCAGCATCCAAAACAGGGCCGGCTATGGCTACACCTTC.

The J gene is TRBJ2-7, the V gene TRBV19; TRBD2 matches at 7 bases. V shed 6 bases, J shed 3 bases, and the junction held 11 bases outside the gene matches. Germline CDR1 reads LNHDA; CDR2 reads SQIVND (reference sequence). The CDR3 has 15 residues. As DNA, the CDR3 is TGTGCCAGTAGCCCCCACGTTGGGGGGGTCTACGAGCAGTACTTC. This gives the protein CASSPHVGGVYEQYF.

The chain uses TRBV27 and TRBJ1-1; 10 bases fit TRBD1. This CDR3 comprises 14 residues. Germline CDR1 reads MNHEY; CDR2 reads SMNVEV (reference sequence). Trimming cost V 8 bases and J 3 bases; bases outside gene matches: 6. This chain's CDR3 is CASRGTGVHTEAFF. The CDR3 bases are TGTGCCAGCCGTGGGACAGGGGTGCACACTGAAGCTTTCTTT.

The rearrangement links TRBV25-1 to TRBJ2-2; TRBD2 matches at 7 bases. V was clipped by 3 bases and J by 2 bases; unmatched bases: 9. In germline, CDR1 is MGHDK, CDR2 SYGVNS. The CDR3 loop spans 17 amino acids. The CDR3 DNA follows: TGTGCCAGCAGTGAGCTATTTGTAGCGGGTAACACCGGGGAGCTGTTTTTT. Translation: CASSELFVAGNTGELFF.

J is TRBJ1-1 and V is TRBV30, with D possibly being TRBD1 (5 bases). V was cut by 2 bases and J by 7 bases, with 11 bases left in between. This CDR3 has 12 amino acids. Germline CDR1 GTSNPN, CDR2 SVGIG (reference sequence). The CDR3 DNA reads as TGTGCCTGGAGTTCAGGGCCCTATGAAGCTTTCTTT. As protein: CAWSSGPYEAFF.

The chain couples TRBV7-6 to TRBJ2-3; 11 bases line up with TRBD1. The germline V gene encodes CDR1 SGHVS and CDR2 FNYEAQ. The V segment lost 5 bases and the J segment 6 bases; nucleotides outside the gene matches: 4. This CDR3 spans 14 amino acids. CDR3 bases: TGTGCCAGCAGCCGGACAGGGGGCGACGATACGCAGTATTTT. Amino acids: CASSRTGGDDTQYF.

CDR3 sequence: CAIRLVPRVAGNTGELFF. In nucleotides, the CDR3 is TGTGCCATCCGCTTAGTCCCTAGAGTAGCGGGGAACACCGGGGAGCTGTTTTTT. V usage is TRBV19 and J usage is TRBJ2-2, with TRBD2 matching 7 bases. Looked up from germline, CDR1 is LNHDA and CDR2 is SQIVND (reference sequence). CDR3 length equals 18 residues. The junction had 18 bases not matched to a gene; V was cut back by 10 bases and J by 1 base.

The rearrangement joins TRBV11-1 to TRBJ2-3; 12 positions match TRBD2. CDR3 size: 14 residues. From germline, CDR1 is SGHAT and CDR2 FQDESV (reference sequence). Trimming removed 4 bases from V and 4 bases from J; junction bases left unmatched: 0. The CDR3 region has the DNA TGTGCCAGCAGCTCTAGCGGGGGGGCAGATACGCAGTATTTT. It encodes CASSSSGGADTQYF.

This chain links TRBV5-3 with TRBJ1-3, with 8 bases matching TRBD1. TRBV5-3 is marked as an open reading frame, function uncertain. The length of the CDR3 is 20 residues. After removal of 2 bases from V and 0 bases from J, the junction contained 16 bases not matched to a gene. The CDR3 DNA reads TGTGCCAGAAGCTTCCCCGGGACAGGTCGCTTTCAGAGCTCTGGAAACACCATATATTTT. Translated, it gives CARSFPGTGRFQSSGNTIYF.

V and J are TRBV27 and TRBJ2-5, with 8 bases that match TRBD1. TRBJ2-7 explains the end of the DNA better; the J call may be wrong. This CDR3 is 15 amino acids long. Germline CDR1 is MNHEY and CDR2 is SMNVEV (reference sequence). The chain's CDR3 is CASSLSAGGVDEQYF. The CDR3 DNA sequence: TGTGCCAGCAGTTTATCGGCAGGGGGCGTGGACGAGCAGTACTTC.

As DNA, the CDR3 is TGTGCCAGCAGTAAGAACACCGGAGGCATGAACACTGAAGCTTTCTTT. This codes for CASSKNTGGMNTEAFF. The rearrangement uses TRBV2 and TRBJ1-1; D ambiguous. Germline V gives CDR1 SNHLY, CDR2 FYNNEI. CDR3 length: 16 amino acids. V was cut by 5 bases and J by 0 bases, with 16 bases left in between.